This T cell receptor beta chain was found in a study of blood T cell repertoires in COVID-19 (dated by TCRdb to the early 2020s). Regarding the study in general: Samples covering the acute and convalescent phases of COVID-19 were provided by collaborators in the United States, Italy and Spain. The prospective study material was composed of cDNA or gDNA derived from T cells, B-cell-depleted T cells, or PBMCs. The dataset comprised deeply sampled blood TCRbeta repertoires from subjects exposed to, actively infected with, or recovered from COVID-19. The samples were drawn from two sources: the first 160 participants of the ongoing ImmuneRACE study, and 1,000 to 1,500 subjects contributed by 6 global collaborators. Where available, HLA class I and class II types were taken from metadata supplied by the sample provider and were not determined by assay-based typing. The repertoires were released in a freely available public database intended as a resource for research on the immune response to SARS-CoV-2. Sample metadata almost always included a de-identified subject ID, COVID-19 status, age in years and sex. The paper as a whole reports these results and caveats: Clinical and demographic metadata were provided uncurated, with the amount varying by source and participant.

TCRbeta CDR3 regions were amplified from genomic DNA using the immunoSEQ Assay, a bias-controlled multiplex PCR. In the source study's methods: Within the assay, amplification of reference gene primers was used to estimate how many nucleated cells each sample contained. To quantify the absolute abundance of each unique TCRbeta CDR3 rearrangement, sequence reads were collapsed and filtered. Productive Simpson clonality was computed per sample as the square root of Simpson's diversity index over productive rearrangements. Held by TCRdb, this immuneACCESS table contains in-frame sequences only and omits some clones. Under half of the omission traces to an unresolved V gene where checked; the cause of the rest is unknown. The D gene and trimming were derived from the DNA, and the V and J assignments and clone size from that table. The sample table records 150,000 to 200,000 clones; about four fifths of these occur just once. The ten top clones hold 6.5% of the sample.

Notes on this clone: Which antigen it targets is not known. No base-level quality is on record; no much larger clone is a single base apart.

The germline V gene sets CDR1 to MGHRA and CDR2 to YSYEKL. Including the terminal cysteine and phenylalanine, the CDR3 comprises 16 residues. The sequence is cut down to CDR3 DNA, 48 bases in frame from base 1. V was cut back by 0 bases and J by 5 bases, leaving a gap of 11 bases between them. The collaborating institutions used their own protocols to collect whole blood in K2EDTA tubes. For TCRbeta analysis, collaborators shipped samples as frozen whole blood, isolated PBMCs, or DNA extracted from either of those sample types. This TCR was recovered from a man in his 70s with active or convalescent COVID-19. This chain joins TRBV4-1 to TRBJ1-6; the D gene is unclear. Sequenced: peripheral blood. CDR3 protein: CASSQDLTTNNSPLHF. The DNA reads TGCGCCAGCAGCCAAGATTTAACAACTAATAATTCACCCCTCCACTTT.